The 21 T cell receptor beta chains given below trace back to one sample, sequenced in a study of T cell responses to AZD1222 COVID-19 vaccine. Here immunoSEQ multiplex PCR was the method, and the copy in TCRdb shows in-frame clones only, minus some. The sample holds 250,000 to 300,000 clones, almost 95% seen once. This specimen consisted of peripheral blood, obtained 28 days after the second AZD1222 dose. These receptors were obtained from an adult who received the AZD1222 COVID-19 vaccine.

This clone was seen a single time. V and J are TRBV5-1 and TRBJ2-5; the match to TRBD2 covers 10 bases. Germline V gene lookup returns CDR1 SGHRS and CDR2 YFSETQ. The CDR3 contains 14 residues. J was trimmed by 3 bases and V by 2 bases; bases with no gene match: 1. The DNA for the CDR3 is TGCGCCAGCAGCTTTCTAGCGGGGGAAGAGACCCAGTACTTC. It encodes CASSFLAGEETQYF.

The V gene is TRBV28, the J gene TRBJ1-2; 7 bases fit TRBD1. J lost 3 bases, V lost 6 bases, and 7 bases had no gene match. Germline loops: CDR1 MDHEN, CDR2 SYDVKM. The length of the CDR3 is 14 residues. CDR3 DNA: TGTGCCAGCAGAGAGTCCACAGGGGACTATGGCTACACCTTC. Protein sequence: CASRESTGDYGYTF.

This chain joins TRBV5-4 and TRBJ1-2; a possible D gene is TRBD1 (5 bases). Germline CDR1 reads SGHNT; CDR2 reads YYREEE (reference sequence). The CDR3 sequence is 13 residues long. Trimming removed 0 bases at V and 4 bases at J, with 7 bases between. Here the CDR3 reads CASSLAGIYGYTF. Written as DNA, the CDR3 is TGTGCCAGCAGCTTGGCAGGGATCTATGGCTACACCTTC.

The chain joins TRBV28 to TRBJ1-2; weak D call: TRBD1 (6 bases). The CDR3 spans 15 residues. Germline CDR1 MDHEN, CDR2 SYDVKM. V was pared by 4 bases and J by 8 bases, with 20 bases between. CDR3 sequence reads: CASSSPGPGALGYTF. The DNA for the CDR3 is TGTGCCAGCAGTTCACCGGGACCGGGGGCTTTGGGCTACACCTTC.

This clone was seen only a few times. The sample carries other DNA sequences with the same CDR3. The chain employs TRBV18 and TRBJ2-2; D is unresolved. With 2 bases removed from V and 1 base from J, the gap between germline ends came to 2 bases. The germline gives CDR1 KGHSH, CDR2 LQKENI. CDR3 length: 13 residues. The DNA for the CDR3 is TGTGCCAGCTCACCAGGGAACACCGGGGAGCTGTTTTTT. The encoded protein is CASSPGNTGELFF.

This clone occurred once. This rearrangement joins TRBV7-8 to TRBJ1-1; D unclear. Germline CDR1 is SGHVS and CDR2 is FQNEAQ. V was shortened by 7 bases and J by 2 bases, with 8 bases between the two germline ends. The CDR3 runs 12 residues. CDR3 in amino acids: CASTNLNTEAFF. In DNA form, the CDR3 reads TGTGCCAGCACCAACCTTAACACTGAAGCTTTCTTT.

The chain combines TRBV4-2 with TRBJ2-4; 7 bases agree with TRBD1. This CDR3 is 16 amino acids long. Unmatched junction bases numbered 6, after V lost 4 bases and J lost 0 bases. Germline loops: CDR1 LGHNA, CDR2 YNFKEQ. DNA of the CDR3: TGTGCCAGCAGCCCATCACAGGGGCTAGCCAAAAACATTCAGTACTTC. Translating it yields CASSPSQGLAKNIQYF.

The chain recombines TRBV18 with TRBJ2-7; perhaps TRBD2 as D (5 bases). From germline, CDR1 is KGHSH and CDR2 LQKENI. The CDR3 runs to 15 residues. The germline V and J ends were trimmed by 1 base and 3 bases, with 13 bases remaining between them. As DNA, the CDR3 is TGTGCCAGCTCACCACTCACGGACTTCCACTACGAGCAGTACTTC. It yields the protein CASSPLTDFHYEQYF.

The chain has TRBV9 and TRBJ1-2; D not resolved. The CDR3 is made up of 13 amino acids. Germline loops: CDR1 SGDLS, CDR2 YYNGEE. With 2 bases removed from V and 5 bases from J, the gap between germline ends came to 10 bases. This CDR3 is CASSVRLNYGYTF. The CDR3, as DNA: TGTGCCAGCAGCGTCCGATTAAATTATGGCTACACCTTC.

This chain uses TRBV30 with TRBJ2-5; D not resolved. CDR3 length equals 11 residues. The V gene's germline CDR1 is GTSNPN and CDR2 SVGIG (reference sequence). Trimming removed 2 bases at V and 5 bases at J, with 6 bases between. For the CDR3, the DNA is TGTGCCTGGAGTACCGGGGAGACCCAGTACTTC. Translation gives CAWSTGETQYF.

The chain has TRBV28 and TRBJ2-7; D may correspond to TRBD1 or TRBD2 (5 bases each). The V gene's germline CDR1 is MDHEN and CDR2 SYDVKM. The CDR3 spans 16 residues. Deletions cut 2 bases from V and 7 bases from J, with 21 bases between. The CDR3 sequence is CASSLRGRTKYREQYF. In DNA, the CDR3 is TGTGCCAGCAGTTTACGGGGCCGGACAAAGTATAGGGAGCAGTACTTC.

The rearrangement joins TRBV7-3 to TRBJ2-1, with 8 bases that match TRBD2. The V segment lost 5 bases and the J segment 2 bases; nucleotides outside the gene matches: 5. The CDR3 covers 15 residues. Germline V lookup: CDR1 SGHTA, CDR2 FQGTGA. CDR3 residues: CASSPVGGAYNEQFF. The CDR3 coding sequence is TGTGCCAGCAGCCCCGTCGGGGGGGCCTACAATGAGCAGTTCTTC.

CDR3 sequence: CARTPYPPGTEAFF. The CDR3 bases are TGTGCCAGGACACCCTATCCTCCTGGGACTGAAGCTTTCTTT. The chain links TRBV7-2 to TRBJ1-1; D call uncertain. With 9 bases removed from V and 5 bases from J, the gap between germline ends came to 19 bases. The CDR3 is made up of 14 amino acids. From germline, CDR1 is SGHTA and CDR2 FQGNSA.

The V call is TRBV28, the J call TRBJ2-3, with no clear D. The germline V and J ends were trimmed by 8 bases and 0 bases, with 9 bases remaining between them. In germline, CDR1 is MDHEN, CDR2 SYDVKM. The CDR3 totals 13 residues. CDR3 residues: CASYSDSTDTQYF. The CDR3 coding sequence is TGTGCCAGCTACTCCGACAGCACAGATACGCAGTATTTT.

This chain's CDR3 is CASSVQRDLAKNIQYF. The CDR3 DNA reads as TGTGCCAGCAGTGTCCAGCGCGACCTAGCCAAAAACATTCAGTACTTC. The J gene is TRBJ2-4, the V gene TRBV28; D is unclear. Trimming pared 5 bases from V and 0 bases from J, leaving 14 bases between. The CDR3 extends over 16 amino acids. The germline CDR1 and CDR2 sequences are MDHEN and SYDVKM.

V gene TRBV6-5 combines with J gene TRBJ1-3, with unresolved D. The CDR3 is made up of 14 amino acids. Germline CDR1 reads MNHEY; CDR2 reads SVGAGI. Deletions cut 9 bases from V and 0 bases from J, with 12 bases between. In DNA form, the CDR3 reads TGTGCCAGTACGGACTCTTACTCTGGAAACACCATATATTTT. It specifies CASTDSYSGNTIYF.

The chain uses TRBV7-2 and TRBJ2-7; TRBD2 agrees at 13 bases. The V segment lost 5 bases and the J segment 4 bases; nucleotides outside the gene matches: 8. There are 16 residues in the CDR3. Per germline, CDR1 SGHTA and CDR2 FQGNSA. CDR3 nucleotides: TGTGCCAGCAGCATTCGGACTAGCGGGAGTTGGTACGAGCAGTACTTC. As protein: CASSIRTSGSWYEQYF.

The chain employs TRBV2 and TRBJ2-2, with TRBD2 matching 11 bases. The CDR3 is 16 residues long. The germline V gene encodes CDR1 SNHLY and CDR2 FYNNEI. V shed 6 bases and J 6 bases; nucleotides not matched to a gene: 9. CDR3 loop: CASSLRASGGSGELFF. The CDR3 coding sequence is TGTGCCAGCAGCCTTCGGGCTAGCGGGGGGTCCGGGGAGCTGTTTTTT. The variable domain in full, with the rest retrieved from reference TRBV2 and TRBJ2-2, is EPEVTQTPSHQVTQMGQEVILRCVPISNHLYFYWYRQILGQKVEFLVSFYNNEISEKSEIFDDQFSVERPDGSNFTLKIRSTKLEDSAMYFCASSLRASGGSGELFFGEGSRLTVL.

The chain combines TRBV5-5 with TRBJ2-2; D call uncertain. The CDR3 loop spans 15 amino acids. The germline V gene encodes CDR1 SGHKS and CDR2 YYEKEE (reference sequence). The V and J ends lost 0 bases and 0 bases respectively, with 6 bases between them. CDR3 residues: CASSLEQTNTGELFF. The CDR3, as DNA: TGTGCCAGCAGCTTGGAACAGACGAACACCGGGGAGCTGTTTTTT.

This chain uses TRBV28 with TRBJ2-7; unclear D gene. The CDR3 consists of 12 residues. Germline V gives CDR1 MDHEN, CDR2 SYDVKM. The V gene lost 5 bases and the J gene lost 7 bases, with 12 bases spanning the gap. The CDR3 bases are TGTGCCAGCAGTCAACAAAAGGGAGAGCAGTACTTC. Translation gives CASSQQKGEQYF.

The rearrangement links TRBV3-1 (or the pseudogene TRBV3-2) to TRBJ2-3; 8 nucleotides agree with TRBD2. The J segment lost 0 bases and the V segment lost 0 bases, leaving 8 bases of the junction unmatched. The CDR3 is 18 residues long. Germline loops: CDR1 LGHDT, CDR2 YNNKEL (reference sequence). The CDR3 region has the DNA TGTGCCAGCAGCCAAGACCCCCCGGGACTAGGTAGCACAGATACGCAGTATTTT. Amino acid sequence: CASSQDPPGLGSTDTQYF.